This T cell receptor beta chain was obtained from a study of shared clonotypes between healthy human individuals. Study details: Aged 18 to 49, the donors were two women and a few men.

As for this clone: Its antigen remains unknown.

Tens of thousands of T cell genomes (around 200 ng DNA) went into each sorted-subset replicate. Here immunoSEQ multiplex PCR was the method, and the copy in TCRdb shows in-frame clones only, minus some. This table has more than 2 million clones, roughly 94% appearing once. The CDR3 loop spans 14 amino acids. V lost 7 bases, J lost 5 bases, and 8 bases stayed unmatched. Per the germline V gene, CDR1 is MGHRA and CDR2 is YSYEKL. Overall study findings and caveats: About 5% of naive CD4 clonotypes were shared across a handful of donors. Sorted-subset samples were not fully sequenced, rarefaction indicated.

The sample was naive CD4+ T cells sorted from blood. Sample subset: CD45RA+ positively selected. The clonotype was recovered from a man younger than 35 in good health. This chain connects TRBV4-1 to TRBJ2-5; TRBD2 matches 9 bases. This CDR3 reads CASTRGGAGETQYF. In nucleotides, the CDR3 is TGCGCCAGCACTCGCGGGGGGGCCGGCGAGACCCAGTACTTC.